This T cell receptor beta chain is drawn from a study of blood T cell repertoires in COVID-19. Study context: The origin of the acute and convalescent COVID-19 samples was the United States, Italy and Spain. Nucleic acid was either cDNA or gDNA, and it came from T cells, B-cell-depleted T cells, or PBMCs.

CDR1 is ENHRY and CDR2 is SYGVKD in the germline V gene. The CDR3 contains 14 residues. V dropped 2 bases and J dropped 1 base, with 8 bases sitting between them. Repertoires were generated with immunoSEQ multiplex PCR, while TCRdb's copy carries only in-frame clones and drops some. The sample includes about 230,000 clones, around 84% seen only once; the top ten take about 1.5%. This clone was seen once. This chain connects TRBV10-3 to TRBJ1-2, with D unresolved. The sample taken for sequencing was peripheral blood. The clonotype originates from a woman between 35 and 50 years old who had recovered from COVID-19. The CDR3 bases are TGTGCCATCAGTGAGGTGAGGGATAACTATGGCTACACCTTC. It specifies CAISEVRDNYGYTF.